This T cell receptor beta chain is from a study of shared clonotypes between healthy human individuals. V lost 1 base and J lost 2; bases outside the gene matches: 8. This CDR3 has 18 amino acids. Germline CDR1 and CDR2: MDHEN and SYDVKM. Researchers divided each subset's genomic DNA evenly across several immunoSEQ plates. Produced via immunoSEQ multiplex PCR; TCRdb's table is partial and in-frame only. The sample consists of about 480,000 clones, approximately 79% of them appearing once. The sequence came from a woman aged 40 to 49 in good health. Some clones in this sample may be carry-over from other donors' samples. The chain joins TRBV28 to TRBJ1-5; TRBD1 matches 10 bases. The material sequenced was PBMCs. This CDR3 reads CASSLLRTGGRRNQPQHF. The CDR3 DNA sequence: TGTGCCAGCAGTTTATTAAGGACAGGGGGAAGGCGCAATCAGCCCCAGCATTTT.